These 10 T cell receptor beta chains came from one sample sequenced in a study of blood T cell repertoires in COVID-19. Generated by immunoSEQ multiplex PCR, the TCRdb table keeps only in-frame clones and is missing some. The sample has roughly 200,000 clones; approximately 80% are singletons. Sequenced sample: peripheral blood. Receptor source: a woman aged 40 to 55 with COVID-19, enrolled during active disease.

The V gene is TRBV28, the J gene TRBJ1-2; D not certain. The germline V gene has CDR1 MDHEN and CDR2 SYDVKM. The V end was cut by 3 bases, the J end by 4 bases, with 15 bases between. The CDR3 loop spans 15 amino acids. DNA of the CDR3: TGTGCCAGCAGTTTCTTCGGGAGCAAGCCCTATGGCTACACCTTC. Its translation: CASSFFGSKPYGYTF.

This clone was seen a handful of times. This rearrangement joins TRBV6-1 to TRBJ1-6, with D possibly matching TRBD1 (6 bases). Looked up from germline, CDR1 is MNHNS and CDR2 is SASEGT. This CDR3 comprises 17 residues. Between the trimmed V and J ends, which lost 3 bases and 4 bases, there was a span of 16 bases. The CDR3 here is CASSDSRGELYNSPLHF. DNA of the CDR3: TGTGCCAGCAGTGATTCCAGGGGCGAATTGTATAATTCACCCCTCCACTTT.

The chain couples TRBV6-5 to TRBJ1-3, with 8 bases fitting TRBD1. Germline CDR1 reads MNHEY; CDR2 reads SVGAGI. V dropped 2 bases and J dropped 7; count of bases not matched to a gene: 4. CDR3 length: 14 residues. CDR3 bases: TGTGCCAGCAGTTACGACAGGGGTGTGAACACCATATATTTT. It specifies CASSYDRGVNTIYF.

Ten or more counts support this clone. CDR3: CASNGQPTDTQYF. CDR3 bases: TGTGCCAGCAACGGACAGCCCACAGATACGCAGTATTTT. The chain carries TRBV6-4 and TRBJ2-3; D might be TRBD1 (6 bases). Germline-derived CDR1 and CDR2 are MRHNA and SNTAGT. V dropped 7 bases and J dropped 2 bases, with 10 bases sitting between them. The CDR3 contains 13 residues.

The genes are TRBV20-1 and TRBJ2-7; D perhaps matches TRBD1 (5 bases). This CDR3 comprises 12 residues. Trimming removed 3 bases from V and 3 bases from J, with 9 bases in between. Germline V gives CDR1 DFQATT, CDR2 SNEGSKA (reference sequence). CDR3 sequence: CSASRGYYEQYF. The CDR3 DNA reads TGCAGTGCTAGTAGGGGATACTACGAGCAGTACTTC.

J is TRBJ1-3 and V is TRBV29-1; TRBD1 aligns across 8 bases. Germline-derived CDR1 and CDR2 are SQVTM and ANQGSEA. V lost 7 bases, J lost 2 bases, and 4 bases stayed unmatched. CDR3 size: 13 residues. The CDR3 reads CSGLDRAGNTIYF. DNA for the CDR3: TGCAGCGGGCTGGACAGGGCTGGAAACACCATATATTTT.

The gene calls are TRBV7-8 and TRBJ1-4, with TRBD1 matching over 8 bases. This CDR3 has 15 amino acids. Germline CDR1 SGHVS, CDR2 FQNEAQ. V dropped 0 bases and J dropped 6; count of bases not matched to a gene: 3. In DNA, the CDR3 is TGTGCCAGCAGCTTAGCGACAGGGGCTCATGAAAAACTGTTTTTT. The encoded protein is CASSLATGAHEKLFF.

The CDR3 loop reads CASSINSDEQYF. CDR3 DNA sequence: TGTGCCAGTAGTATCAATAGTGACGAGCAGTACTTC. The V call is TRBV19, the J call TRBJ2-7; D not resolved. Between the trimmed V and J ends, which lost 3 bases and 5 bases, there was a span of 8 bases. The CDR3 runs to 12 residues. Germline loops: CDR1 LNHDA, CDR2 SQIVND (reference sequence).

J is TRBJ1-1 and V is TRBV3-1 (or the pseudogene TRBV3-2); no clear D. CDR3 length: 13 residues. CDR1 and CDR2 from the germline V gene are LGHDT and YNNKEL (reference sequence). Trimming left V 1 base short and J 5 bases short, with 8 bases between. CDR3 nucleotide sequence: TGTGCCAGCAGCCAAGTACGCGGGACTGAAGCTTTCTTT. Amino acids: CASSQVRGTEAFF.

The chain links TRBV6-5 to TRBJ2-3; D is unclear. Trimming removed 2 bases from V and 7 bases from J, with 4 bases in between. This CDR3 spans 11 amino acids. In germline, CDR1 is MNHEY, CDR2 SVGAGI. The CDR3 nucleotides read TGTGCCAGCAGTTACCTAAATACGCAGTATTTT. It encodes CASSYLNTQYF.